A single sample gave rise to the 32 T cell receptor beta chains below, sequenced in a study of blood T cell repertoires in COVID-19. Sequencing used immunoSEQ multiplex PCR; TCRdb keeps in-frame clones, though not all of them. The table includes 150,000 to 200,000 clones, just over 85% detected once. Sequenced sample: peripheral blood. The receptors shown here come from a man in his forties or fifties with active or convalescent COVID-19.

The CDR3 loop is CASRWTSGYIYNEQFF. The CDR3 nucleotides read TGTGCCAGCAGGTGGACTAGCGGGTATATCTACAATGAGCAGTTCTTC. The V and J genes are TRBV2 and TRBJ2-1; 11 nucleotides line up with TRBD2. The junction had 7 bases not matched to a gene; V was cut back by 6 bases and J by 3 bases. The germline V gene has CDR1 SNHLY and CDR2 FYNNEI. There are 16 residues in the CDR3.

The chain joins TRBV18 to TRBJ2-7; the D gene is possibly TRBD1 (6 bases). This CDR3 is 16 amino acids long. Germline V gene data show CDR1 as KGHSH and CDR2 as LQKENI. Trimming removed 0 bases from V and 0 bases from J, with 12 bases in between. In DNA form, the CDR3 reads TGTGCCAGCTCACCACCCTCCCGACAGGTCTCCTACGAGCAGTACTTC. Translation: CASSPPSRQVSYEQYF.

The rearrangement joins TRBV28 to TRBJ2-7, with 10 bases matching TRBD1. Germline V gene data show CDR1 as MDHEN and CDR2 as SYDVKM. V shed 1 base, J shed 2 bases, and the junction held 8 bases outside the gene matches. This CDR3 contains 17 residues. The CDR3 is CASSLLGGDRGTYEQYF. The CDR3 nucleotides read TGTGCCAGCAGTTTATTAGGAGGGGACAGGGGTACCTACGAGCAGTACTTC. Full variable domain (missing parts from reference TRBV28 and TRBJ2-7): DVKVTQSSRYLVKRTGEKVFLECVQDMDHENMFWYRQDPGLGLRLIYFSYDVKMKEKGDIPEGYSVSREKKERFSLILESASTNQTSMYLCASSLLGGDRGTYEQYFGPGTRLTVT.

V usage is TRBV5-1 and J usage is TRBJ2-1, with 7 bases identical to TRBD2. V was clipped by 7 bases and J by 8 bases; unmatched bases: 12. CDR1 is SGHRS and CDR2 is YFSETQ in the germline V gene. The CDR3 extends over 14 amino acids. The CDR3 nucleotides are TGCGCCAGCGGAGCGGGGCCCTCGCAGGATGAGCAGTTCTTC. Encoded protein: CASGAGPSQDEQFF. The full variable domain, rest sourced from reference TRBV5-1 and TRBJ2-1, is KAGVTQTPRYLIKTRGQQVTLSCSPISGHRSVSWYQQTPGQGLQFLFEYFSETQRNKGNFPGRFSGRQFSNSRSEMNVSTLELGDSALYLCASGAGPSQDEQFFGPGTRLTVL.

The CDR3 bases are TGTGCCAGTAGTATATCCTTGTCCCCAACTGGGACCCAGTACTTC. This codes for CASSISLSPTGTQYF. The chain combines TRBV19 with TRBJ2-5, with D unclear. Germline V gives CDR1 LNHDA, CDR2 SQIVND (reference sequence). Trimming shortened V by 2 bases and J by 7 bases, and 17 bases separated the two germline ends. The CDR3 is 15 residues long.

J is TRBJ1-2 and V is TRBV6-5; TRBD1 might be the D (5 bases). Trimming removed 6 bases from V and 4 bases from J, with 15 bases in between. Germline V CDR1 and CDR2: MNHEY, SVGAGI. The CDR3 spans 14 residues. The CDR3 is CASRQSGSGYGYTF. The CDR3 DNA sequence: TGTGCCAGCAGACAGTCAGGGTCCGGCTATGGCTACACCTTC.

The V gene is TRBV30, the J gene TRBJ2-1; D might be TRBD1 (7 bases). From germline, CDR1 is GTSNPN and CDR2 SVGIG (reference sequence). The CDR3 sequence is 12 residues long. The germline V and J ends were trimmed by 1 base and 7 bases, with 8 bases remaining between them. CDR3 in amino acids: CAWSAGGNEQFF. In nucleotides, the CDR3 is TGTGCCTGGAGTGCAGGGGGGAATGAGCAGTTCTTC.

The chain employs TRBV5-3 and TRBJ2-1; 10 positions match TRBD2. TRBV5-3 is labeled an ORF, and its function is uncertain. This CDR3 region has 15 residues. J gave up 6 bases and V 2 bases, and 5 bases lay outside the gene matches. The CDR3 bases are TGTGCCAGAAGCTTAGCGGGACTAGCGTCCAATGAGCAGTTCTTC. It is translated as CARSLAGLASNEQFF.

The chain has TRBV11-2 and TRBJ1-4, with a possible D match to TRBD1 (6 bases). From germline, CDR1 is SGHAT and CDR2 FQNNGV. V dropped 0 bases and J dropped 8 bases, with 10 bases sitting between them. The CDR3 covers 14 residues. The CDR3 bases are TGTGCCAGCAGCTTAGACAGGGGAGGGGAAAAACTGTTTTTT. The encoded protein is CASSLDRGGEKLFF.

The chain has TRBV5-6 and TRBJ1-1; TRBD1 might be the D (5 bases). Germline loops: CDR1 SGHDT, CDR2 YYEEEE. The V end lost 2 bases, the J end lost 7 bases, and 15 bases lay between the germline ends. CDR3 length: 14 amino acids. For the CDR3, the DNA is TGTGCCAGCAGCTTACGACAGACAGTAGGTGAAGCTTTCTTT. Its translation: CASSLRQTVGEAFF.

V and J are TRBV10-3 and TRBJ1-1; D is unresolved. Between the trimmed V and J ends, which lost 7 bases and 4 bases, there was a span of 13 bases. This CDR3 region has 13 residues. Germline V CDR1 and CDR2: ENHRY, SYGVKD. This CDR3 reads CAIKIGVATEAFF. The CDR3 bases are TGTGCCATCAAGATAGGAGTGGCCACTGAAGCTTTCTTT.

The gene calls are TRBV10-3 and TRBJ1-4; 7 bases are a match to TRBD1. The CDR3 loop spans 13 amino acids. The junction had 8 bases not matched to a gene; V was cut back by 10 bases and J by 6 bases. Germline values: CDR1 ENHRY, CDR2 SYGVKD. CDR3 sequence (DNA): TGTGCCAGCCAAGGGGGCTCTTATGAAAAACTGTTTTTT. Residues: CASQGGSYEKLFF.

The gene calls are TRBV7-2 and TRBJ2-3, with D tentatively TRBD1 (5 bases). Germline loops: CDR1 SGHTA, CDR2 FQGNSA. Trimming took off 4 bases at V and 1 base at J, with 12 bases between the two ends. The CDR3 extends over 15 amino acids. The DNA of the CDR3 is TGTGCCAGCAGCTACGACAGCTCCGGCACAGATACGCAGTATTTT. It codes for CASSYDSSGTDTQYF.

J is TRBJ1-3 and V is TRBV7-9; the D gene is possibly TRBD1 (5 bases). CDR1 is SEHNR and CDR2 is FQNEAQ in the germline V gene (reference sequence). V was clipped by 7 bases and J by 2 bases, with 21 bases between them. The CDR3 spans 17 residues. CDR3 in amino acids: CASTHFGRGRPGNTIYF. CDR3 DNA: TGTGCCAGCACCCACTTCGGGCGGGGGAGGCCTGGAAACACCATATATTTT.

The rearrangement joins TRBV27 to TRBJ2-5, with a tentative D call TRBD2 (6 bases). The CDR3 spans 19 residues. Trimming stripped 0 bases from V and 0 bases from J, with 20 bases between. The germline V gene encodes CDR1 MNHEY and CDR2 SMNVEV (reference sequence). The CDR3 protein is CASSLSIPRQGGYQETQYF. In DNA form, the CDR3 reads TGTGCCAGCAGTTTATCTATCCCCAGGCAGGGAGGATACCAAGAGACCCAGTACTTC.

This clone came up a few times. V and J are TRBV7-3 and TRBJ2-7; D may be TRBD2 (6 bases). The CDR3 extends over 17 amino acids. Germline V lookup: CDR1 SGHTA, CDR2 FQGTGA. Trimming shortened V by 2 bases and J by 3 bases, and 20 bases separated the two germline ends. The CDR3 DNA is TGTGCCAGCAGCTTATCGGGTAACGGGGACTTGAACTACGAGCAGTACTTC. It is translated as CASSLSGNGDLNYEQYF.

CDR3 DNA sequence: TGTGCCATCAGTGATGTGAGTAATAATTCACCCCTCCACTTT. Amino acids: CAISDVSNNSPLHF. The chain recombines TRBV10-3 with TRBJ1-6; D call uncertain. Germline V gives CDR1 ENHRY, CDR2 SYGVKD. V lost 3 bases and J 5 bases, leaving 8 bases between the germline ends. The CDR3 extends over 14 amino acids.

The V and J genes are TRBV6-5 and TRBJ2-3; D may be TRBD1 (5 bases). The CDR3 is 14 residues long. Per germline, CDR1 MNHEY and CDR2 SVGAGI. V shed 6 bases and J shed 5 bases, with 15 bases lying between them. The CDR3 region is CASSDSWAGDTQYF. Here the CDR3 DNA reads TGTGCCAGCAGCGACAGCTGGGCCGGAGATACGCAGTATTTT.

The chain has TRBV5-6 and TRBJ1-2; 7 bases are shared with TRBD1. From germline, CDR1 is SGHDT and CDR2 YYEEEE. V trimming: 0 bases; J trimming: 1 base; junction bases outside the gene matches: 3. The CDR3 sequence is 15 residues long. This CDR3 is CASSLAGGYNYGYTF. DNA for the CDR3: TGTGCCAGCAGCTTGGCAGGGGGATATAACTATGGCTACACCTTC. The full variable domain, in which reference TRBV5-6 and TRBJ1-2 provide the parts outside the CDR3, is DAGVTQSPTHLIKTRGQQVTLRCSPKSGHDTVSWYQQALGQGPQFIFQYYEEEERQRGNFPDRFSGHQFPNYSSELNVNALLLGDSALYLCASSLAGGYNYGYTFGSGTRLTVV.

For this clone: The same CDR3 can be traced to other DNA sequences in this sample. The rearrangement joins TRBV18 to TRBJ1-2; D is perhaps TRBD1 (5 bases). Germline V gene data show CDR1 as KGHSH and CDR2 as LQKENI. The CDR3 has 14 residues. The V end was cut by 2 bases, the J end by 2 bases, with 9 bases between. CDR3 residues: CASSPADSNYGYTF. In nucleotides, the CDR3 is TGTGCCAGCTCACCAGCCGACAGCAACTATGGCTACACCTTC.

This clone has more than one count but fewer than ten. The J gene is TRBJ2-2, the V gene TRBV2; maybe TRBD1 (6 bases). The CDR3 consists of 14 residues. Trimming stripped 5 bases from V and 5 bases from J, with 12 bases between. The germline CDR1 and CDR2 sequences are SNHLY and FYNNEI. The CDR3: CASSFTGLTGELFF. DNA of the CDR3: TGTGCCAGCAGTTTCACAGGGTTGACCGGGGAGCTGTTTTTT.

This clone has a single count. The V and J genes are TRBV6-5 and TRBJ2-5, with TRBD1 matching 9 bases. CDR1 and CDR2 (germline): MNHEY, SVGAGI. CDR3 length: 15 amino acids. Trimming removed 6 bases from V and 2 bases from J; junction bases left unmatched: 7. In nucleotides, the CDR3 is TGTGCCAGCAGATCCACCGGGACAGGGCAAGAGACCCAGTACTTC. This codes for CASRSTGTGQETQYF.

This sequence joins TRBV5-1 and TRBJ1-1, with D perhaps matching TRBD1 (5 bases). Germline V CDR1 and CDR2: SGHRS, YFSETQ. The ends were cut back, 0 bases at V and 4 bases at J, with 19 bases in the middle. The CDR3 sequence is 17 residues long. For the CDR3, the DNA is TGCGCCAGCAGCTTGGGGGGCCTAACAGGCGGGGGCACTGAAGCTTTCTTT. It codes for CASSLGGLTGGGTEAFF.

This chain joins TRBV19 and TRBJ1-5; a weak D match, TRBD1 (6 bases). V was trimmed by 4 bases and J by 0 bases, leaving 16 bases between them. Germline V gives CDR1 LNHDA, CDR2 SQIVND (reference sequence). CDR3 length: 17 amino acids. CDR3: CASSKHFGQLSNQPQHF. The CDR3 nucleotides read TGTGCCAGTAGTAAACACTTCGGACAGCTTAGCAATCAGCCCCAGCATTTT.

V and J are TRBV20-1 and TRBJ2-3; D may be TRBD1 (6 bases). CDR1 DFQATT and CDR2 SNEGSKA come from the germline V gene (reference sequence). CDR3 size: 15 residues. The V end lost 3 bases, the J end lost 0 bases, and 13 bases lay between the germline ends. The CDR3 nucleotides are TGCAGTGCTAGTGAGGACAGTCTTAGCACAGATACGCAGTATTTT. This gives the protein CSASEDSLSTDTQYF.

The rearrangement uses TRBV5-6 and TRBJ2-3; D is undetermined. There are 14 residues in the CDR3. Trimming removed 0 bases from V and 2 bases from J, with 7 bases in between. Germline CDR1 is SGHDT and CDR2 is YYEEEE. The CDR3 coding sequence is TGTGCCAGCAGCTTGGTCGCGGCCACAGATACGCAGTATTTT. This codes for CASSLVAATDTQYF.

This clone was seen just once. CDR3 nucleotides: TGTGCCAGCAGTTTACCTGGACAGAACACCGGGGAGCTGTTTTTT. This sequence encodes CASSLPGQNTGELFF. The chain links TRBV5-6 to TRBJ2-2; perhaps TRBD1 as D (5 bases). CDR1 and CDR2 (germline): SGHDT, YYEEEE. Trimming left V 5 bases short and J 1 base short, with 12 bases between. This CDR3 is 15 amino acids long.

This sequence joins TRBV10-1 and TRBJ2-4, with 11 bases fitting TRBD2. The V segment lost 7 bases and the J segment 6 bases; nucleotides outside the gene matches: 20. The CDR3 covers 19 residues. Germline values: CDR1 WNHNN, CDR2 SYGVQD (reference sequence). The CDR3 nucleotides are TGCGCCAGCACTCCCGCTAGCGGGAGGAGGGGTTTCCCCGGAAACATTCAGTACTTC. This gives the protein CASTPASGRRGFPGNIQYF.

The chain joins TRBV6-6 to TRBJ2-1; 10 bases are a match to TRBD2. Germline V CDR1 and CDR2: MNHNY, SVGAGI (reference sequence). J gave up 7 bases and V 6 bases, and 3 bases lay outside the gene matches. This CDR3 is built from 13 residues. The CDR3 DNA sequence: TGTGCCAGCAGCGGTAGCGGGAGGAATGAGCAGTTCTTC. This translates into CASSGSGRNEQFF.

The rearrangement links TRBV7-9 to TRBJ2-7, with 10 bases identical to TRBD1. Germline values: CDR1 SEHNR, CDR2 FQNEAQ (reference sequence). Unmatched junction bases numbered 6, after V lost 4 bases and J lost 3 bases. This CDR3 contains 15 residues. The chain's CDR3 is CASSSGQGEIYEQYF. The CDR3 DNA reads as TGTGCCAGCAGCTCAGGACAGGGGGAGATCTACGAGCAGTACTTC. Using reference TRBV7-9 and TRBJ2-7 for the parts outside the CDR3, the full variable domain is DTGVSQNPRHKITKRGQNVTFRCDPISEHNRLYWYRQTLGQGPEFLTYFQNEAQLEKSRLLSDRFSAERPKGSFSTLEIQRTEQGDSAMYLCASSSGQGEIYEQYFGPGTRLTVT.

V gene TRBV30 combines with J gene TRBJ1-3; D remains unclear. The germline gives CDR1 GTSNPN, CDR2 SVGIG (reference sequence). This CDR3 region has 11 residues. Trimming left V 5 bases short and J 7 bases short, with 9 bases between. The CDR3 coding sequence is TGTGCCTGGGTGCCGGGGAACACCATATATTTT. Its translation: CAWVPGNTIYF. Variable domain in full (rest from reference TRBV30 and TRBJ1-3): SQTIHQWPATLVQPVGSPLSLECTVEGTSNPNLYWYRQAAGRGLQLLFYSVGIGQISSEVPQNLSASRPQDRQFILSSKKLLLSDSGFYLCAWVPGNTIYFGEGSWLTVV.

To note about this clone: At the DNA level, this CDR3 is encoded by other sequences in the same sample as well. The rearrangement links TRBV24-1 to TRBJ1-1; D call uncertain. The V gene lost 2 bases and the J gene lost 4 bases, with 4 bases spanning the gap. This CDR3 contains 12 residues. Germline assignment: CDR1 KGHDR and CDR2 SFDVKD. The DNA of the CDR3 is TGTGCCACCAGTGATTCGGGCACTGAAGCTTTCTTT. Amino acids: CATSDSGTEAFF.